A selection of T cell receptor beta chains follows, all from one sample in a study of blood T cells in healthy people across ages. TCRdb reprocessed the 5' RACE reads with MiXCR, giving one entry per CDR3 protein. The table includes 800,000 to 900,000 distinct CDR3 sequences, around 68% detected once. Sequenced material: blood. These receptors were collected from a young man in good health. CDR3s include the opening cysteine and the closing phenylalanine or tryptophan. D genes are given only for firm matches. Expanded clones get a size class; other rows say once, few or many, or leave the size out.

J,size,length,D,V,CDR3,DNA
TRBJ1-2,NA,15,TRBD1,TRBV25-1,CASSVTGGFNYGYTF,TGTGCCAGCAGTGTTACAGGGGGCTTTAACTATGGCTACACCTTC
TRBJ2-1,NA,16,TRBD2,TRBV6-6,CASSSRTSGVPGGQFF,TGTGCCAGCAGTTCCCGGACTAGCGGGGTCCCCGGCGGGCAGTTCTTC
TRBJ1-1,NA,14,NA,TRBV27,CASRLTALDTEAFF,TGTGCCAGCAGGTTGACAGCCCTTGACACTGAAGCTTTCTTT
TRBJ2-3,few,16,TRBD2,TRBV6-2/TRBV6-3,CASSYPSGAITDTQYF,TGTGCCAGCAGTTACCCCAGCGGGGCCATCACAGATACGCAGTATTTT
TRBJ2-5,few,16,NA,TRBV28,CASSLSQGRDQETQYF,TGTGCCAGCAGTTTAAGCCAGGGCAGGGACCAAGAGACTCAGTACTTC
TRBJ1-6,many,20,NA,TRBV20-1,CSARDLHFTGESSYNSPLHF,TGCAGTGCTAGAGATTTACATTTCACCGGGGAGTCCTCCTATAATTCACCCCTCCACTTT
TRBJ1-4,NA,14,NA,TRBV6-2/TRBV6-3,CASGYRLTNEKLFF,TGTGCCAGCGGATACAGACTAACTAATGAAAAACTGTTTTTT
TRBJ2-7,NA,13,NA,TRBV12-3/TRBV12-4,CASSSTETYEQYF,TGTGCCAGCAGTAGTACAGAAACCTACGAGCAGTACTTC
TRBJ2-7,NA,15,TRBD2,TRBV28,CASTMGLAVTYEQYF,TGTGCCAGCACCATGGGACTAGCGGTAACCTACGAGCAGTACTTC
TRBJ1-1,NA,14,NA,TRBV14,CASSQERYNTEAFF,TGTGCCAGCAGCCAAGAAAGGTATAACACTGAAGCTTTCTTT
TRBJ2-5,NA,14,TRBD1,TRBV29-1,CSVAGQGRRETQYF,TGCAGCGTCGCCGGACAGGGACGACGAGAGACCCAGTACTTC
TRBJ2-1,NA,15,TRBD1,TRBV7-9,CACTTGGQGRNEQFF,TGTGCCTGCACTACAGGGGGACAGGGCCGTAATGAGCAGTTCTTC
TRBJ1-1,NA,12,NA,TRBV20-1,CSASAGDTEAFF,TGCAGTGCTAGCGCAGGGGACACTGAAGCTTTCTTT
TRBJ2-7,NA,13,NA,TRBV25-1,CASSEAGLYEQYF,TGTGCCAGCAGTGAGGCAGGACTATACGAGCAGTACTTC
TRBJ1-1,NA,12,NA,TRBV29-1,CSVPRGVTEAFF,TGCAGCGTCCCCCGAGGAGTCACTGAAGCTTTCTTT
TRBJ1-2,NA,13,NA,TRBV25-1,CASSGIQGIGYTF,TGTGCCAGCAGTGGAATCCAGGGGATTGGCTACACCTTC
TRBJ2-7,few,15,NA,TRBV3-1,CASSQDPASIYEQYF,TGTGCCAGCAGCCAAGATCCAGCGTCAATCTACGAGCAGTACTTC
TRBJ2-3,NA,15,NA,TRBV12-3/TRBV12-4,CASSPGRGATDTQYF,TGTGCCAGCAGTCCCGGTAGGGGGGCCACAGATACGCAGTATTTT
TRBJ2-1,NA,15,TRBD1,TRBV5-1,CASSLGQGRYGEQFF,TGCGCCAGCAGCTTGGGACAGGGGAGGTACGGTGAGCAGTTCTTC
TRBJ2-5,NA,14,NA,TRBV18,CASSRGVDGETQYF,TGTGCCAGCTCACGGGGAGTAGACGGGGAGACCCAGTACTTC
TRBJ2-7,NA,13,NA,TRBV5-5,CASSFGTPSEQYF,TGTGCCAGCAGCTTCGGGACACCCTCCGAGCAGTACTTC
TRBJ1-2,NA,14,NA,TRBV3-1,CASSQEGRRDGYTF,TGTGCCAGCAGCCAAGAAGGGAGGAGAGACGGCTACACCTTC
TRBJ2-5,NA,15,NA,TRBV7-2,CASSLGRTVQETQYF,TGTGCCAGCAGCTTAGGGAGGACAGTCCAAGAGACCCAGTACTTC
TRBJ2-7,NA,12,NA,TRBV14,CASSQVGLRQYF,TGTGCCAGCAGCCAAGTTGGACTTCGGCAGTACTTC
TRBJ1-5,NA,16,NA,TRBV6-2/TRBV6-3,CASDYPSRDKNQPQHF,TGTGCCAGCGATTACCCGTCCCGGGACAAGAATCAGCCCCAGCATTTT
TRBJ2-7,few,14,NA,TRBV7-2,CASSAEGLLIEQYF,TGTGCCAGCAGCGCGGAGGGCCTTTTGATCGAGCAGTACTTC
TRBJ1-1,NA,15,TRBD1,TRBV12-3/TRBV12-4,CASSPGTDQNTEAFF,TGTGCCAGCAGTCCCGGGACAGATCAGAACACTGAAGCTTTCTTT
TRBJ1-6,NA,14,NA,TRBV9,CASSVDGMNSPLHF,TGTGCCAGCAGCGTAGACGGCATGAATTCACCCCTCCACTTT
TRBJ1-1,NA,12,NA,TRBV25-1,CASSVSTLEAFF,TGTGCCAGCAGTGTTAGCACCTTAGAAGCTTTCTTT
TRBJ2-2,NA,14,NA,TRBV20-1,CSVNPIRDTGELFF,TGCAGTGTCAACCCGATCAGGGACACCGGGGAGCTGTTTTTT
TRBJ2-5,NA,13,TRBD1,TRBV10-3,CAISDDRVETQYF,TGTGCCATCAGCGATGACAGGGTTGAGACCCAGTACTTC
TRBJ2-5,few,17,NA,TRBV20-1,CSAPLLGAHVVGETQYF,TGCAGTGCTCCCTTGTTGGGGGCGCATGTAGTTGGGGAGACCCAGTACTTC
TRBJ2-5,few,13,TRBD2,TRBV20-1,CSAASGGEETQYF,TGCAGTGCTGCTAGCGGGGGGGAAGAGACCCAGTACTTC
TRBJ2-7,NA,14,NA,TRBV6-2/TRBV6-3,CASTKAKGINEQYF,TGTGCCAGCACCAAGGCCAAGGGGATCAACGAGCAGTACTTC
TRBJ1-2,many,13,TRBD1,TRBV16,CASSLGTAYGYTF,TGTGCCAGCAGCCTAGGGACAGCTTATGGCTACACCTTC
TRBJ1-4,NA,16,TRBD1,TRBV5-6,CASSLVDRALGEKLFF,TGTGCCAGCAGCTTAGTCGACAGGGCCCTTGGGGAAAAACTGTTTTTT
TRBJ1-2,NA,16,TRBD1,TRBV5-1,CASSSWPDREPYGYTF,TGCGCCAGCAGCTCATGGCCGGACAGGGAGCCCTATGGCTACACCTTC
TRBJ2-4,NA,14,NA,TRBV6-2/TRBV6-3,CASSTGTVKNIQYF,TGTGCCAGCAGCACCGGGACCGTGAAAAACATTCAGTACTTC
TRBJ2-1,few,18,TRBD2,TRBV4-2,CASSQDLSSGWKADEQFF,TGTGCCAGCAGCCAAGATCTTTCTAGCGGGTGGAAGGCCGATGAGCAGTTCTTC
TRBJ1-4,NA,16,NA,TRBV2,CASRGPGPVLKEKLFF,TGTGCCAGCAGGGGCCCGGGACCGGTGCTCAAGGAGAAACTGTTTTTT
TRBJ2-1,NA,16,TRBD2,TRBV5-1,CASSGGTSGGAYEQFF,TGCGCCAGCAGCGGCGGGACTAGCGGGGGGGCTTATGAGCAGTTCTTC
TRBJ2-3,NA,15,TRBD2,TRBV7-2,CASSQSGGPTDTQYF,TGTGCCAGCAGCCAAAGCGGGGGGCCTACAGATACGCAGTATTTT
TRBJ1-2,NA,12,NA,TRBV18,CASSVEDRGYTF,TGTGCCAGCTCCGTGGAGGATCGTGGCTACACCTTC
TRBJ2-7,once,16,NA,TRBV27,CASSPGFGQSSYEQYF,TGTGCCAGCAGTCCAGGGTTCGGGCAGAGTTCCTACGAGCAGTACTTC
TRBJ2-3,NA,12,NA,TRBV18,CASAPSSDTQYF,TGTGCCAGCGCACCTTCGTCAGATACGCAGTATTTT
TRBJ2-1,few,15,TRBD2,TRBV7-2,CASSYSGGDGYEQFF,TGTGCCAGCAGCTATAGCGGGGGGGATGGGTATGAGCAGTTCTTC
TRBJ2-1,NA,13,NA,TRBV20-1,CSAYNGQSNEQFF,TGCAGTGCCTACAACGGGCAAAGCAATGAGCAGTTCTTC
TRBJ1-5,NA,14,NA,TRBV5-1,CASSIGPSNQPQHF,TGCGCCAGCAGCATCGGGCCATCCAATCAGCCCCAGCATTTT
TRBJ1-2,NA,13,TRBD1,TRBV4-2,CASSPPTGDGYTF,TGTGCCAGCAGCCCACCGACAGGGGATGGCTACACCTTC
TRBJ2-7,NA,14,NA,TRBV7-9,CASSPEYRKYEQYF,TGTGCCAGCAGCCCAGAGTATCGTAAGTACGAGCAGTACTTC
TRBJ2-3,NA,15,NA,TRBV12-3/TRBV12-4,CASSHGDTSTDTQYF,TGTGCCAGCAGCCACGGGGATACTAGCACAGATACGCAGTATTTT
TRBJ2-7,NA,15,NA,TRBV6-6,CASSYIGGGSYEQYF,TGTGCCAGCAGTTACATAGGGGGGGGCTCCTACGAGCAGTACTTC
TRBJ2-1,NA,15,TRBD1,TRBV6-4,CASSAGTGEEDEQFF,TGTGCCAGCAGCGCTGGGACAGGGGAGGAGGATGAGCAGTTCTTC
TRBJ2-1,NA,11,NA,TRBV12-3/TRBV12-4,CAIAGPSGQFF,TGTGCCATTGCGGGACCCTCCGGGCAGTTCTTC
TRBJ2-4,NA,14,NA,TRBV5-1,CASSLGQEKNIQYF,TGCGCCAGCAGCTTGGGCCAGGAAAAAAACATTCAGTACTTC
TRBJ1-2,NA,14,NA,TRBV9,CASSVYEGTGGYTF,TGTGCCAGCAGCGTATATGAGGGGACGGGTGGCTACACCTTC
TRBJ2-1,NA,15,NA,TRBV20-1,CSARDLEGGHNEQFF,TGCAGTGCTAGAGATCTCGAGGGGGGACACAATGAGCAGTTCTTC
TRBJ2-7,NA,12,NA,TRBV7-2,CASSPQLYEQYF,TGTGCCAGCAGCCCCCAACTCTACGAGCAGTACTTC
TRBJ2-5,once,15,TRBD2,TRBV6-6,CASSSRTSGGETQYF,TGTGCCAGCAGTAGTAGGACTAGCGGGGGCGAGACCCAGTACTTC